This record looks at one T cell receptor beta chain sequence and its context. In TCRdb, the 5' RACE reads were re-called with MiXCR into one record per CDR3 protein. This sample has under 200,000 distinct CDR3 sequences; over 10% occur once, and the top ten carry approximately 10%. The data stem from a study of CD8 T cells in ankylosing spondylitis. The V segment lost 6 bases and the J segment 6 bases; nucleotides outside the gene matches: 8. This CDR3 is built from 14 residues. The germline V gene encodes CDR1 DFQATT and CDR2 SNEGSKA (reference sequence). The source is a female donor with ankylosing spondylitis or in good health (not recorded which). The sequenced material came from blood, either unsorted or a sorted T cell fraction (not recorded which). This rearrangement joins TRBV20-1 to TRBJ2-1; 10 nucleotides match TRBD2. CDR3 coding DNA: TGCAGTGCCCCTGCTAGCGGGAGTACCAATGAGCAGTTCTTC. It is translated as CSAPASGSTNEQFF.